The 21 T cell receptor beta chains below were found in one sample sequenced in a study of blood T cells in healthy people across ages. Alongside a J-beta primer mix, a sample-barcoded 5' primer served in a second PCR lasting roughly 6 to 11 cycles. MiXCR, applied by TCRdb to the 5' RACE reads, yields one record per CDR3 protein. The data contain 850,000 to 950,000 distinct CDR3 sequences, under 35% of them singletons. Sequencing input: blood. These receptor sequences come from a woman of 80 years or more in good health.

This clonotype was seen many times. The chain combines TRBV7-2 with TRBJ2-3; 11 bases are a match to TRBD2. Germline V gives CDR1 SGHTA, CDR2 FQGNSA. CDR3 size: 14 residues. Trimming removed 5 bases from V and 6 bases from J; junction bases left unmatched: 4. In DNA form, the CDR3 reads TGTGCCAGCAGCATTAGCGGGGGGGGGGATACGCAGTATTTT. Residues: CASSISGGGDTQYF.

The V call is TRBV6-6, the J call TRBJ2-7; perhaps TRBD2 as D (5 bases). Germline values: CDR1 MNHNY, CDR2 SVGAGI (reference sequence). Trimming left V 8 bases short and J 1 base short, with 12 bases between. The CDR3 loop spans 13 amino acids. The CDR3 here is CASGLYASYEQYF. CDR3 DNA: TGTGCCAGCGGACTTTACGCGTCCTACGAGCAGTACTTC.

This clonotype was observed many times. The rearrangement links TRBV28 to TRBJ2-7; D might be TRBD1 or TRBD2, each matching 7 bases. V was shortened by 6 bases and J by 6 bases, with 21 bases between the two germline ends. Germline V CDR1 and CDR2: MDHEN, SYDVKM. There are 15 residues in the CDR3. The CDR3 nucleotides are TGTGCCAGCAGGTCCCAGGGGGGGAGCCTCGGCGAGCAGTACTTC. Its protein product is CASRSQGGSLGEQYF.

There are many counts of this clonotype. The chain has TRBV20-1 and TRBJ2-3; 7 nucleotides match TRBD1. CDR1 is DFQATT, CDR2 SNEGSKA, per germline (reference sequence). The trim removed 1 base at V and 1 base at J, leaving 8 bases unmatched. The CDR3 contains 16 residues. CDR3 DNA sequence: TGCAGTGCTAGAGCTCAACAGGGGATAGGCACAGATACGCAGTATTTT. This translates into CSARAQQGIGTDTQYF.

This clonotype was seen repeatedly, ten times or more. The CDR3 loop reads CAISVRTLGADTQYF. The CDR3, as DNA: TGTGCCATCAGTGTTCGGACCTTGGGAGCAGATACGCAGTATTTT. J is TRBJ2-3 and V is TRBV10-3; TRBD2 might be the D (5 bases). Germline assignment: CDR1 ENHRY and CDR2 SYGVKD. The CDR3 covers 15 residues. Trimming took off 4 bases at V and 4 bases at J, with 15 bases between the two ends.

This clonotype was detected many times. The chain recombines TRBV24-1 with TRBJ2-1; D uncertain. This CDR3 is built from 15 residues. Per the germline V gene, CDR1 is KGHDR and CDR2 is SFDVKD. V lost 5 bases and J lost 0, with 10 bases in between. Here the CDR3 DNA reads TGTGCCACCAGTGGGGGTCAGAACTCCTACAATGAGCAGTTCTTC. This encodes CATSGGQNSYNEQFF.

This clonotype was picked up many times. J is TRBJ2-1 and V is TRBV5-1; 11 bases align to TRBD2. CDR3 size: 16 residues. Germline trimming cut 4 bases from V and 2 bases from J; bases unmatched to any gene: 5. In germline, CDR1 is SGHRS, CDR2 YFSETQ. CDR3 nucleotides: TGCGCCAGCAGCGCCAGACTAGCGGGGCCCTACAATGAGCAGTTCTTC. This sequence encodes CASSARLAGPYNEQFF.

The rearrangement links TRBV29-1 to TRBJ2-1; the D gene could be TRBD1 or TRBD2 (7 bases each). Germline V lookup: CDR1 SQVTM, CDR2 ANQGSEA. The CDR3 loop spans 15 amino acids. V gave up 4 bases and J gave up 1 base, with 14 bases separating them. Written as DNA, the CDR3 is TGCAGCGTTGGGACAGGAGCGGGGTCCTACAATGAGCAGTTCTTC. This encodes CSVGTGAGSYNEQFF.

This clonotype was counted a few times. The rearrangement uses TRBV20-1 and TRBJ1-6; a weak D match, TRBD1 (5 bases). With 0 bases removed from V and 5 bases from J, the gap between germline ends came to 11 bases. Germline CDR1 and CDR2: DFQATT and SNEGSKA (reference sequence). The CDR3 runs 15 residues. The CDR3 here is CSARDYRGDNSPLHF. The CDR3, as DNA: TGCAGTGCTAGAGATTACCGGGGGGATAATTCACCCCTCCACTTT.

Regarding this clonotype: Possible read error: a much larger clone is one base away. The chain recombines TRBV7-2 with TRBJ2-1, with a possible D match to TRBD1 (6 bases). V lost 2 bases and J 8 bases, leaving 19 bases between the germline ends. The CDR3 spans 16 residues. Germline loops: CDR1 SGHTA, CDR2 FQGNSA. CDR3 sequence: CASSLRGTKGRHEQFF. In nucleotides, the CDR3 is TGTGCCAGCAGCTTAAGGGGGACAAAGGGCCGCCATGAGCAGTTCTTC.

For this clonotype: This may be a read error: a much more frequent sequence differs by one nucleotide. The chain combines TRBV5-5 with TRBJ2-3; no firm D call. This CDR3 comprises 14 residues. The germline V gene has CDR1 SGHKS and CDR2 YYEKEE (reference sequence). CDR3 bases: TGTGGCAGCAGCTTTAAGGTAGCCTCAGATACGCAGTATTTT. Residues: CGSSFKVASDTQYF. Supplemented by reference TRBV5-5 and TRBJ2-3, the full variable domain reads DAGVTQSPTHLIKTRGQQVTLRCSPISGHKSVSWYQQVLGQGPQFIFQYYEKEERGRGNFPDRFSARQFPNYSSELNVNALLLGDSALYLCGSSFKVASDTQYFGPGTRLTVL.

The chain recombines TRBV18 with TRBJ2-5; the D call may be TRBD1 or TRBD2 (5 bases each). Germline V CDR1 and CDR2: KGHSH, LQKENI. Trimming took 3 bases from V and 1 from J, leaving 12 bases between them. The CDR3 consists of 15 residues. CDR3 loop: CASSPGTGPQETQYF. The CDR3 DNA sequence: TGTGCCAGCTCACCGGGGACGGGACCCCAAGAGACCCAGTACTTC.

This clonotype was detected ten times or more. The CDR3 DNA follows: TGCAGTGCTCTTAGACAGTTATCTGAAGCTTTCTTT. The encoded protein is CSALRQLSEAFF. The chain employs TRBV20-1 and TRBJ1-1; possibly TRBD1 for D (5 bases). There are 12 residues in the CDR3. The ends were cut back, 5 bases at V and 6 bases at J, with 13 bases in the middle. Germline lookup yields CDR1 DFQATT and CDR2 SNEGSKA (reference sequence).

In its sample, this clonotype was seen a few times. CDR3 protein: CASSLTAREETQYF. The CDR3 DNA reads as TGTGCCAGCAGCTTAACGGCTAGAGAAGAGACCCAGTACTTC. The J gene is TRBJ2-5, the V gene TRBV7-3; D call uncertain. CDR3 size: 14 residues. CDR1 is SGHTA and CDR2 is FQGTGA in the germline V gene. V lost 0 bases and J lost 3, with 8 bases in between.

Only a few counts were recorded for this clonotype. Possible read error: a much larger clone is one base away. J is TRBJ2-7 and V is TRBV7-9; 9 bases agree with TRBD1. The CDR3 is made up of 14 amino acids. Germline lookup yields CDR1 SEHNR and CDR2 FQNEAQ (reference sequence). DNA for the CDR3: TGTGACAGCAGCTATGAGGGACAGGGTTACGAGCAGTACTTC. Encoded protein: CDSSYEGQGYEQYF.

This clonotype was seen only once. The V call is TRBV5-1, the J call TRBJ2-5, with a weak D call TRBD1 (5 bases). The J call may be incorrect, as the DNA end agrees better with TRBJ2-7. CDR3 length: 15 amino acids. Germline CDR1 is SGHRS and CDR2 is YFSETQ. The CDR3 DNA follows: TGCGCCAGCAGCCCAAGCACATCGGACACCTACGAGCAGTACTTC. It specifies CASSPSTSDTYEQYF.

The CDR3 nucleotides read TGTGCCAGTAGTATTCCTCCGGGACAGGGCCTGTTCTTC. Encoded protein: CASSIPPGQGLFF. The V call is TRBV19, the J call TRBJ2-1; 9 positions agree with TRBD1. Germline loops: CDR1 LNHDA, CDR2 SQIVND (reference sequence). This CDR3 is 13 amino acids long. The V and J ends lost 3 bases and 15 bases, in that order; junction bases with no gene match: 9. Full variable domain (missing parts from reference TRBV19 and TRBJ2-1): DGGITQSPKYLFRKEGQNVTLSCEQNLNHDAMYWYRQDPGQGLRLIYYSQIVNDFQKGDIAEGYSVSREKKESFPLTVTSAQKNPTAFYLCASSIPPGQGLFFGPGTRLTVL.

This clonotype showed up many times. The chain has TRBV7-2 and TRBJ2-5; 9 bases fit TRBD1. Trimming removed 1 base from V and 3 bases from J; junction bases left unmatched: 12. The CDR3 spans 18 residues. The V gene's germline CDR1 is SGHTA and CDR2 FQGNSA. The CDR3 sequence is CASSLGGQGLSREETQYF. The CDR3 DNA is TGTGCCAGCAGCTTAGGGGGACAGGGATTGAGTCGCGAAGAGACCCAGTACTTC.

The sample holds many counts of this clonotype. The chain combines TRBV21-1 with TRBJ2-3; TRBD1, as called in the table, went unchecked against the DNA. TRBV21-1 constitutes a pseudogene. The CDR3 sequence is 16 residues long. The CDR3 here is CASSKALTGEEDTQYF. For the CDR3, the DNA is TGTGCCAGCAGCAAAGCGCTCACAGGGGAGGAAGATACGCAGTATTTT.

This clonotype was counted many times. J is TRBJ2-1 and V is TRBV24-1; no clear D gene. The V gene lost 4 bases and the J gene lost 6 bases, with 6 bases spanning the gap. Per germline, CDR1 KGHDR and CDR2 SFDVKD. The CDR3 has 12 residues. The CDR3, as DNA: TGTGCCACCAGTGACCCCCCCAATGAGCAGTTCTTC. Translated, it gives CATSDPPNEQFF.

This clonotype was seen at least ten times. The chain employs TRBV12-3 or TRBV12-4 and TRBJ1-2; D is possibly TRBD1 (6 bases). V was cut by 6 bases and J by 8 bases, with 19 bases left in between. The length of the CDR3 is 14 residues. CDR3 nucleotides: TGTGCCAGCAGCCCCGGACAGATCTCAACCGGCTACACCTTC. Amino acid sequence: CASSPGQISTGYTF.